This entry lists 8 T cell receptor beta chains sequenced from one sample in a study of glioma-infiltrating T cells (dated by TCRdb to 2016 to 2018). Sequencing was carried out with an Illumina MiSeq. The iRepertoire nested amplicon-rescue multiplex PCR (arm-PCR) platform was used to amplify TCR alpha and beta CDR3 regions from RNA. TCRdb reanalyzed the raw reads on its own, using fastp at Q25 for trimming and MiXCR for clone calling, and kept in-frame beta chains. Entries are consolidated by CDR3 protein sequence, retaining the most common genes and DNA. In all, the sample holds under 150,000 distinct CDR3 sequences, and under 30% of those were seen once. Under 35% of the sample is in the top ten clones. The sample consisted of glioma tissue, nonneoplastic brain tissue, or PBMCs (not recorded which). These receptors came from a human donor with low-grade glioma or glioblastoma, undergoing nonglioma brain surgery, or in good health (not recorded which).

This clonotype has only a few counts. This sequence joins TRBV6-1 and TRBJ2-7; the D call may be TRBD1 or TRBD2 (5 bases each). CDR3 size: 15 residues. Germline V gene lookup returns CDR1 MNHNS and CDR2 SASEGT. Trimming cost V 6 bases and J 4 bases, with 19 bases left between them. CDR3 sequence (DNA): TGTGCCAGCAGGTTCGGCCCGGGACGCCCTTACGAGCAGTACGTC. Translating gives CASRFGPGRPYEQYV.

The table lists this clonotype with many counts. The chain couples TRBV28 to TRBJ1-5, with D unclear. Per the germline V gene, CDR1 is MDHEN and CDR2 is SYDVKM. The V and J ends lost 6 bases and 5 bases respectively, with 17 bases between them. This CDR3 comprises 15 residues. The CDR3 is CASRNPSLPDQPQHF. CDR3 in DNA: TGTGCCAGCAGGAACCCTTCCCTACCAGATCAGCCCCAGCATTTT.

The V gene is TRBV24-1, the J gene TRBJ1-1; D not certain. The CDR3 extends over 15 amino acids. Trimming took off 11 bases at V and 1 base at J, with 19 bases between the two ends. Germline CDR1 and CDR2: KGHDR and SFDVKD. This chain's CDR3 is CANTAAKMGNTEAFF. As DNA, the CDR3 is TGTGCCAACACTGCGGCAAAGATGGGGAACACTGAAGCTTTCTTT.

The chain recombines TRBV2 with TRBJ1-5, with D uncertain. Germline CDR1 SNHLY, CDR2 FYNNEI. V was cut by 9 bases and J by 7 bases, with 13 bases left in between. The CDR3 length is 12 residues. CDR3 in DNA: TGTGCCAGTCTGAGGTGGGGACAGCCCCAGCATTTT. Amino acid sequence: CASLRWGQPQHF.

This clonotype occurred many times. The V call is TRBV20-1, the J call TRBJ1-1, with 9 bases lining up with TRBD1. The germline CDR1 and CDR2 sequences are DFQATT and SNEGSKA (reference sequence). V was clipped by 5 bases and J by 5 bases; unmatched bases: 6. CDR3 size: 13 residues. Here the CDR3 DNA reads TGCAGTGCTCCAGACAGGGGGGGGACTGAAGCTTTCTTT. It specifies CSAPDRGGTEAFF.

This chain links TRBV18 with TRBJ2-5; D is perhaps TRBD1 or TRBD2 (5 bases each). Per the germline V gene, CDR1 is KGHSH and CDR2 is LQKENI. V was clipped by 3 bases and J by 4 bases, with 12 bases between them. The CDR3 covers 14 residues. This CDR3 is CASSPSAGAETQYF. CDR3 DNA sequence: TGTGCCAGCTCACCCTCTGCCGGGGCAGAGACCCAGTACTTC. The whole variable domain, filled in from reference TRBV18 and TRBJ2-5, reads NAGVMQNPRHLVRRRGQEARLRCSPMKGHSHVYWYRQLPEEGLKFMVYLQKENIIDESGMPKERFSAEFPKEGPSILRIQQVVRGDSAAYFCASSPSAGAETQYFGPGTRLLVL.

This clonotype turned up a few times. The CDR3 does not end in the conserved phenylalanine or tryptophan, so this is likely a read error. The V gene is TRBV20-1, the J gene TRBJ1-1; D is ambiguous. There are 13 residues in the CDR3. Germline V CDR1 and CDR2: DFQATT, SNEGSKA (reference sequence). The V end lost 7 bases, the J end lost 2 bases, and 14 bases lay between the germline ends. DNA of the CDR3: TGCAGTGGGGTCGGAGGGTTCAACACTGAAGCTTTCTCT. It translates to CSGVGGFNTEAFS.

This clonotype was counted many times. The J gene is TRBJ2-2, the V gene TRBV6-1, with 7 bases lining up with TRBD1. The CDR3 totals 12 residues. Trimming removed 8 bases from V and 5 bases from J; junction bases left unmatched: 2. Germline lookup yields CDR1 MNHNS and CDR2 SASEGT. The CDR3 nucleotides read TGTGCCAGCCGGACAGGAACCGGGGAGCTGTTTTTT. Its protein is CASRTGTGELFF.